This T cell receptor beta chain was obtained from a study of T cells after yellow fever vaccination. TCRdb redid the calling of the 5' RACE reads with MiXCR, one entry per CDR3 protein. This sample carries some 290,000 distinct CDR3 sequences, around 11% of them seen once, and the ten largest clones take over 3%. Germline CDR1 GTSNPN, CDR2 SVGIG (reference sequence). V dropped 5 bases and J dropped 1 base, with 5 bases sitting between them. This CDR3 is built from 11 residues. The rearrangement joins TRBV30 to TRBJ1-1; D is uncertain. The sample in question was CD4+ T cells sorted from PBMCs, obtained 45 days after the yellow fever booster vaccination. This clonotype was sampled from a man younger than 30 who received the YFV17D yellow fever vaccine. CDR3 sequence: CAWCQNTEAFF. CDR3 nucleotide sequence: TGTGCCTGGTGCCAGAACACTGAAGCTTTCTTT.